The next 5 T cell receptor beta chains were all read from a single sample in a study of T cells in localized non-small cell lung cancer. The assay was immunoSEQ multiplex PCR, and TCRdb's table has in-frame clones only and misses some. The profile shows tens of thousands of clones, about four fifths of them singletons. Sequencing used peripheral blood, obtained before any cancer treatment. These receptors were obtained from a male donor at least 60 years old with stage III squamous cell lung carcinoma.

Comment on this clone: This CDR3 is also generated by other DNA sequences in the sample. The chain uses TRBV6-1 and TRBJ1-2, with D possibly TRBD1 on 6 matching bases. Germline V CDR1 and CDR2: MNHNS, SASEGT. V dropped 3 bases and J dropped 7 bases, with 12 bases sitting between them. The CDR3 is made up of 13 amino acids. CDR3 sequence reads: CASSDLQGSGYTF. The CDR3 DNA follows: TGTGCCAGCAGTGATCTACAGGGAAGTGGCTACACCTTC.

The chain is built from TRBV7-8 and TRBJ2-2, with D unclear. Germline CDR1 and CDR2: SGHVS and FQNEAQ. The CDR3 consists of 14 residues. Trimming took off 3 bases at V and 4 bases at J, with 9 bases between the two ends. CDR3 coding DNA: TGTGCCAGCAGCTTGGGCCTTCTCACCGGGGAGCTGTTTTTT. It encodes CASSLGLLTGELFF.

V is TRBV10-1 and J is TRBJ1-3; D is possibly TRBD1 (5 bases). Germline V gene sequence: CDR1 WNHNN, CDR2 SYGVQD (reference sequence). The CDR3 is 17 residues long. V was cut by 9 bases and J by 0 bases, with 21 bases left in between. The CDR3 loop reads CARLLSGQGLSGNTIYF. CDR3 nucleotide sequence: TGCGCCAGGCTCCTCTCGGGTCAGGGCCTCTCTGGAAACACCATATATTTT.

This clone was observed once. V is TRBV19 and J is TRBJ2-1, with D perhaps matching TRBD2 (5 bases). The CDR3 loop spans 12 amino acids. The V gene lost 5 bases and the J gene lost 9 bases, with 11 bases spanning the gap. Per germline, CDR1 LNHDA and CDR2 SQIVND (reference sequence). CDR3 residues: CASSFYSGEQFF. CDR3 nucleotides: TGTGCCAGTAGTTTCTACAGCGGTGAGCAGTTCTTC.

This clone was found a few times. The chain carries TRBV7-9 and TRBJ2-3; D remains ambiguous. Germline-derived CDR1 and CDR2 are SEHNR and FQNEAQ (reference sequence). The CDR3 length is 14 residues. The ends were cut back, 3 bases at V and 6 bases at J, with 13 bases in the middle. The CDR3 spells CASSFGNRADTQYF. The CDR3 DNA sequence: TGTGCCAGCAGCTTTGGCAATCGGGCGGATACGCAGTATTTT. Combining the CDR3 with reference TRBV7-9 and TRBJ2-3 gives the whole variable domain DTGVSQNPRHKITKRGQNVTFRCDPISEHNRLYWYRQTLGQGPEFLTYFQNEAQLEKSRLLSDRFSAERPKGSFSTLEIQRTEQGDSAMYLCASSFGNRADTQYFGPGTRLTVL.